The clone carrying this T cell receptor beta chain was seen a few times. What it binds is not known. This sample is part of a study of vaccination and CD4 T cells after COVID-19. The germline V gene encodes CDR1 DFQATT and CDR2 SNEGSKA (reference sequence). The CDR3 has 15 residues. The ends lost 6 bases at V and 0 bases at J; junction bases unmatched: 9. The assay that was used to sequence DNA from cultured CD4+ T cells was the Oncomine TCR Beta short-read assay. From CD4+ T cells that had been cultured, genomic DNA was extracted. MiXCR, applied by TCRdb to the PCR reads, yields one record per CDR3 protein. In the table there are about 23,000 distinct CDR3 sequences, around 30% of which are singletons. Time point defined: late sampling 161 to 241 days after vaccination in a few convalescent patients. Treatment noted: approximately nine-day PBMC culture with coronavirus spike peptide pools or control peptides (ViraFEST assay).

The specimen comprised CD4+ T cells from blood, cultured in vitro, sampled about 7 months after SARS-CoV-2 vaccination. The clonotype comes from a human donor who had recovered from COVID-19. The V gene is TRBV20-1, the J gene TRBJ2-3, with 7 positions matching TRBD2. CDR3 residues: CSARRAGTSTDTQYF. The DNA for the CDR3 is TGCAGTGCCAGAAGAGCGGGGACTAGCACAGATACGCAGTATTTT.